Sequencing of this TCR beta chain was carried out in a study of shared clonotypes between healthy human individuals. TCRdb keeps only in-frame clones here, not all; method: immunoSEQ multiplex PCR. The profile shows about 2.4 million clones, 93% of them singletons. This clone was seen a single time. Partitioning of CD4+ cells yielded a CD45RA+ naive subset and a CD45RA-negative memory subset. This CDR3 spans 16 amino acids. CDR1 MDHEN and CDR2 SYDVKM come from the germline V gene. Trimming removed 7 bases at V and 5 bases at J, with 24 bases between. The chain couples TRBV28 to TRBJ2-7, with D possibly called TRBD1 or TRBD2 (6 bases each). Sequences were obtained from naive CD4+ T cells from PBMCs. The subset is: CD45RA+ positively selected. The TCR sequence derives from a man aged 18 to 30 in good health. Some clones in this sample may be carry-over from other donors' samples. In nucleotides, the CDR3 is TGTGCCAGCACCCTTCGGGGGTACAGGGTAACCCACGAGCAGTACTTC. This sequence encodes CASTLRGYRVTHEQYF. The complete variable domain, with remaining parts taken from reference TRBV28 and TRBJ2-7, reads DVKVTQSSRYLVKRTGEKVFLECVQDMDHENMFWYRQDPGLGLRLIYFSYDVKMKEKGDIPEGYSVSREKKERFSLILESASTNQTSMYLCASTLRGYRVTHEQYFGPGTRLTVT.